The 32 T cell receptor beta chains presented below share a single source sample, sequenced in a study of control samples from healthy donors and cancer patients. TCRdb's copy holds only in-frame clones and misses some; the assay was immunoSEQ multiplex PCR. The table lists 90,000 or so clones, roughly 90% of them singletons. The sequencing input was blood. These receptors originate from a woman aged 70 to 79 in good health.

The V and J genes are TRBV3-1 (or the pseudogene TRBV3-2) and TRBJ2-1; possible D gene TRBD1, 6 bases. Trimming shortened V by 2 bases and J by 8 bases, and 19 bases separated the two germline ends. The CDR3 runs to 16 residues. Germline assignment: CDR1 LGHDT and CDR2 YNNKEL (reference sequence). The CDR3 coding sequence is TGTGCCAGCAGCCAATTGGGGACATCAGGCGGCGATGAGCAGTTCTTC. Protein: CASSQLGTSGGDEQFF.

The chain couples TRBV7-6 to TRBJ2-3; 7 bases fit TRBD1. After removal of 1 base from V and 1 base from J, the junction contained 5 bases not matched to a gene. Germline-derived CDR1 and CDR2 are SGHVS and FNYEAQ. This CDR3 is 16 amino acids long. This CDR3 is CASSLGPGGGTDTQYF. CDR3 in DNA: TGTGCCAGCAGCTTAGGGCCAGGGGGTGGCACAGATACGCAGTATTTT.

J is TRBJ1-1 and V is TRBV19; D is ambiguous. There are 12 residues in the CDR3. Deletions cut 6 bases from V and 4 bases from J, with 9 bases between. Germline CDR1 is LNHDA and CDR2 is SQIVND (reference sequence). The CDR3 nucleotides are TGTGCCAGTAGCTCCGGTCTCACTGAAGCTTTCTTT. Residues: CASSSGLTEAFF.

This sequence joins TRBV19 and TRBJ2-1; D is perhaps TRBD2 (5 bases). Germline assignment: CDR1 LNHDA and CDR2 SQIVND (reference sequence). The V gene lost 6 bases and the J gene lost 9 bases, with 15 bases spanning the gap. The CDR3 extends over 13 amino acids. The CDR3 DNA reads TGTGCCAGTAGCAAAAGAGGGATTTCTGAGCAGTTCTTC. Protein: CASSKRGISEQFF.

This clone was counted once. The CDR3 DNA follows: TGTGCCAGCAGCAAAAACCCGGGGCCAGTGGGGATCTATGGCTACACCTTC. It translates to CASSKNPGPVGIYGYTF. This chain uses TRBV3-1 (or the pseudogene TRBV3-2) with TRBJ1-2; tentative D call: TRBD1 (5 bases). The V end lost 5 bases, the J end lost 4 bases, and 23 bases lay between the germline ends. This CDR3 has 17 residues. The germline V gene has CDR1 LGHDT and CDR2 YNNKEL (reference sequence).

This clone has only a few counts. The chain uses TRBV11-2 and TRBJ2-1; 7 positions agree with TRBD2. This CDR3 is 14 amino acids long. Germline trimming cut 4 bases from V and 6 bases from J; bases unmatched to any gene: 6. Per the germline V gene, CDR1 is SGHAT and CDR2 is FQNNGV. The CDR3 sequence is CASSSTSPSNEQFF. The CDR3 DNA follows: TGTGCCAGCAGCTCGACTAGCCCCTCCAATGAGCAGTTCTTC.

In nucleotides, the CDR3 is TGTGCCACCCAAGTTACAGATACGCAGTATTTT. Protein sequence: CATQVTDTQYF. The rearrangement uses TRBV10-3 and TRBJ2-3; D is unclear. The V end was cut by 10 bases, the J end by 3 bases, with 8 bases between. CDR3 length: 11 residues. Per the germline V gene, CDR1 is ENHRY and CDR2 is SYGVKD.

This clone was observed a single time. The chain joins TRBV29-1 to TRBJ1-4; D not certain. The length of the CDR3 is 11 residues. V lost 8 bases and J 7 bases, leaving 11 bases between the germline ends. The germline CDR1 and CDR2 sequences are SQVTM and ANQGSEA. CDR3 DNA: TGCAGCCCTAAAAAACCTGAAAAACTGTTTTTT. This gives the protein CSPKKPEKLFF. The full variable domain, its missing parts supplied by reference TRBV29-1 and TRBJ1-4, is SAVISQKPSRDICQRGTSLTIQCQVDSQVTMMFWYRQQPGQSLTLIATANQGSEATYESGFVIDKFPISRPNLTFSTLTVSNMSPEDSSIYLCSPKKPEKLFFGSGTQLSVL.

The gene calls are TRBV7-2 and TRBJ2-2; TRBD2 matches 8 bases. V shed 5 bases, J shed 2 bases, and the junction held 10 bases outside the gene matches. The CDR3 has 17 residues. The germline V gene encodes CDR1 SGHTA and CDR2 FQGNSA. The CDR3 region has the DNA TGTGCCAGCAGCCCAGGCCTAGCGGGCTTAAACACCGGGGAGCTGTTTTTT. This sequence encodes CASSPGLAGLNTGELFF. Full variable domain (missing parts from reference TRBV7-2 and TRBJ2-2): GAGVSQSPSNKVTEKGKDVELRCDPISGHTALYWYRQSLGQGLEFLIYFQGNSAPDKSGLPSDRFSAERTGGSVSTLTIQRTQQEDSAVYLCASSPGLAGLNTGELFFGEGSRLTVL.

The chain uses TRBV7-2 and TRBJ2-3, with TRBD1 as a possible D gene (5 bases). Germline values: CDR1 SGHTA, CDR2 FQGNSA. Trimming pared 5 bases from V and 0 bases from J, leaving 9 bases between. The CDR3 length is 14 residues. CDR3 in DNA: TGTGCCAGCAGCCCAGGGCCCAGCACAGATACGCAGTATTTT. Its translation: CASSPGPSTDTQYF.

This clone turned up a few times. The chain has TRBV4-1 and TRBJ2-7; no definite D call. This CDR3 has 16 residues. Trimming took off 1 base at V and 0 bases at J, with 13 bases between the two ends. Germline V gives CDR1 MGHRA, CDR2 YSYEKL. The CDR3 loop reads CASSQADLFISYEQYF. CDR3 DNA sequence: TGCGCCAGCAGCCAAGCTGACCTATTTATCTCCTACGAGCAGTACTTC.

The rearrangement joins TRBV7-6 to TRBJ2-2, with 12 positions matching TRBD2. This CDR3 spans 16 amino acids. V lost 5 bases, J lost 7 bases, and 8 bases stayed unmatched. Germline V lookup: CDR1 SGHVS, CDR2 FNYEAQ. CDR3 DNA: TGTGCCAGCAGCCCCAAGACTAGCGGGAGAAACGGGGAGCTGTTTTTT. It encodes CASSPKTSGRNGELFF.

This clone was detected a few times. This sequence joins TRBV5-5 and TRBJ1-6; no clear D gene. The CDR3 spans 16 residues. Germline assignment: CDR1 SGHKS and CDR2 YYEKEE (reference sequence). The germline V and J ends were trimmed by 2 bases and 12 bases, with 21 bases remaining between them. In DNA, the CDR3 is TGTGCCAGCAGCTTTGGGCCTTCTACCCCTATCGAACCCCTCCACTTT. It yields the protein CASSFGPSTPIEPLHF.

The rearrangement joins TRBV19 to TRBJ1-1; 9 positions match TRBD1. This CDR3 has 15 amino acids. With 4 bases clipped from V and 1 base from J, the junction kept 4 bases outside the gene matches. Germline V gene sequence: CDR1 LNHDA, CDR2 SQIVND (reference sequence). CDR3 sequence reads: CASSSSGQGNTEAFF. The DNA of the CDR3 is TGTGCCAGTAGTAGTTCGGGACAGGGGAACACTGAAGCTTTCTTT.

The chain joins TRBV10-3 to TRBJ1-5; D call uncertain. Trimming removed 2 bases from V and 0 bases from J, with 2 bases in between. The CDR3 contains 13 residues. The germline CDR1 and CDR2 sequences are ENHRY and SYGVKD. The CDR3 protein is CAISEGSNQPQHF. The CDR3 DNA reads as TGTGCCATCAGTGAGGGTAGCAATCAGCCCCAGCATTTT.

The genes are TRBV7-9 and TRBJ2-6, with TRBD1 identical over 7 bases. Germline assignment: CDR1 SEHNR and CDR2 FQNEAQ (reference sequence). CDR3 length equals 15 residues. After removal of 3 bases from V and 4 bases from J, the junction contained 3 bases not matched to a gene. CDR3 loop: CASSLTGQGANVLTF. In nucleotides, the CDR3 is TGTGCCAGCAGCTTGACAGGGCAAGGGGCCAACGTCCTGACTTTC.

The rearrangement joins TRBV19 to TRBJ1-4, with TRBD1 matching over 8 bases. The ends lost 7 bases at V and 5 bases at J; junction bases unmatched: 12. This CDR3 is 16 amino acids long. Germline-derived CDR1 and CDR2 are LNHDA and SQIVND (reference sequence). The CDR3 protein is CASTPNSYRGNEKLFF. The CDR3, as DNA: TGTGCCAGTACCCCTAACTCGTACAGGGGGAATGAAAAACTGTTTTTT.

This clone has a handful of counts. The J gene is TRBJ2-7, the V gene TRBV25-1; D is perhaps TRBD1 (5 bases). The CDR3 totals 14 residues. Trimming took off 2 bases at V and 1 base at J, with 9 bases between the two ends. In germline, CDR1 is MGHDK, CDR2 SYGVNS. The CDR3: CASSEEKGSYEQYF. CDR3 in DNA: TGTGCCAGCAGTGAAGAGAAGGGGTCCTACGAGCAGTACTTC.

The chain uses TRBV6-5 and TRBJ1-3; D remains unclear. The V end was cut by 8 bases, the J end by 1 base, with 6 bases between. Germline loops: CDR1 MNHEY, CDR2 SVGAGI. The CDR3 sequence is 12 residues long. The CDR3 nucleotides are TGTGCCAGCTTTCAATCTGGAAACACCATATATTTT. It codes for CASFQSGNTIYF.

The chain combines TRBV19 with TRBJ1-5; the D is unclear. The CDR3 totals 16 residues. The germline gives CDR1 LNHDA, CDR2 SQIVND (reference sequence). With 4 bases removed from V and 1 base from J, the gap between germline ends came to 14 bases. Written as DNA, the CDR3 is TGTGCCAGTAGTACATACGGGGTAGGGAGCAATCAGCCCCAGCATTTT. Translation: CASSTYGVGSNQPQHF.

CDR3: CASSLDVSEAFF. The CDR3 region has the DNA TGTGCCAGCAGCTTAGACGTGTCTGAAGCTTTCTTT. The chain couples TRBV7-2 to TRBJ1-1; D is uncertain. Between the trimmed V and J ends, which lost 1 base and 6 bases, there was a span of 6 bases. CDR1 is SGHTA, CDR2 FQGNSA, per germline. The CDR3 totals 12 residues.

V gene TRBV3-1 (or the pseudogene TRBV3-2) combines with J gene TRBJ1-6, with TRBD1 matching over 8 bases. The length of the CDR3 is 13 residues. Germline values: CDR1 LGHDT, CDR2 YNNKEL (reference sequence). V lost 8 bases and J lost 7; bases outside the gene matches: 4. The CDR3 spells CASRQGANSPLHF. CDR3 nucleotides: TGTGCCAGCCGGCAGGGGGCGAATTCACCCCTCCACTTT.

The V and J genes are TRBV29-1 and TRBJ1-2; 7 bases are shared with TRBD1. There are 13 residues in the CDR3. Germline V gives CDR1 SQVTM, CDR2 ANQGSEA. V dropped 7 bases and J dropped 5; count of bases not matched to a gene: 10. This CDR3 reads CSADSAGGYGYTF. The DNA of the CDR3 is TGCAGCGCCGACTCGGCAGGGGGTTATGGCTACACCTTC.

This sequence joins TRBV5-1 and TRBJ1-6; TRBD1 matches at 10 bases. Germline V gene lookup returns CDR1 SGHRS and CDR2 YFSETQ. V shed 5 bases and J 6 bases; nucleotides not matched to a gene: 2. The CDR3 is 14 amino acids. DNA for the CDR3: TGCGCCAGCAGAAGGGACAGGGGTAATTCACCCCTCCACTTT. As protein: CASRRDRGNSPLHF.

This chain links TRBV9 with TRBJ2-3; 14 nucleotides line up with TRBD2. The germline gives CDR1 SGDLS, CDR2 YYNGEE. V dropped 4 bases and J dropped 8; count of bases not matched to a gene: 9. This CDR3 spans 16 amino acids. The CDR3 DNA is TGTGCCAGCAGCACGGGACTAGCGGGAGTCAGTGGTACGCAGTATTTT. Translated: CASSTGLAGVSGTQYF.

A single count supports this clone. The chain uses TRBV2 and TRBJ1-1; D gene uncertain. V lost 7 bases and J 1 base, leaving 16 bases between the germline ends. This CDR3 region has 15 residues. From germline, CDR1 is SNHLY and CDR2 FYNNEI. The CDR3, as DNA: TGTGCCAGCACCCTTGGCGGGCCGAAGAACACTGAAGCTTTCTTT. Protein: CASTLGGPKNTEAFF.

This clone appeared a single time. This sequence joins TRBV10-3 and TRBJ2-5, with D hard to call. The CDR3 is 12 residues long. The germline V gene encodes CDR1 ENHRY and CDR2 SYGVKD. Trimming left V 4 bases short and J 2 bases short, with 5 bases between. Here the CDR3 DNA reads TGTGCCATCAGTGGCGTACAAGAGACCCAGTACTTC. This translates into CAISGVQETQYF.

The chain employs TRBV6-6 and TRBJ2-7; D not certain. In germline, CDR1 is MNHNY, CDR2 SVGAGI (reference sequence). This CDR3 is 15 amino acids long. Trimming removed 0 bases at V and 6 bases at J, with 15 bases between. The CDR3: CASSYSTPSLGEQYF. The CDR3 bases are TGTGCCAGCAGTTACTCGACCCCTAGTCTGGGCGAGCAGTACTTC.

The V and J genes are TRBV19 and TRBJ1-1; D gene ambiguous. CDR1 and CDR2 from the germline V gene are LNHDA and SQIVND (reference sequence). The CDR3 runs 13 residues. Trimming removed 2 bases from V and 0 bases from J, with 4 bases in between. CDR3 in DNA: TGTGCCAGTAGTATATCCCTGAACACTGAAGCTTTCTTT. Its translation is CASSISLNTEAFF.

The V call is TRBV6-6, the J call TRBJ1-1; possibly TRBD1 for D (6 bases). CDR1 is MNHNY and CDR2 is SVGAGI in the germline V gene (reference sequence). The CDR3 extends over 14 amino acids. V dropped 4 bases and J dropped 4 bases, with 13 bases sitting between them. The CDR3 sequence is CASSFQQGGTEAFF. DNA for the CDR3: TGTGCCAGCAGTTTTCAACAGGGCGGCACTGAAGCTTTCTTT.

The CDR3 nucleotides read TGTGCCAGCAGGGGGCTGCAAGCGACACCCCTCCACTTT. This translates into CASRGLQATPLHF. The chain carries TRBV18 and TRBJ1-6; the match to TRBD1 covers 7 bases. CDR1 is KGHSH and CDR2 is LQKENI in the germline V gene. V shed 8 bases and J 11 bases; nucleotides not matched to a gene: 9. The CDR3 is 13 residues long.

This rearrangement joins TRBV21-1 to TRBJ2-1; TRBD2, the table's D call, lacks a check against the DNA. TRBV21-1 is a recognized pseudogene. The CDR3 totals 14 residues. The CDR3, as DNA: TGTGCCAGCATCTTACTAGCAGGCCACAATGAGCAGTTCTTC. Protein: CASILLAGHNEQFF.